The subject of this entry is one TCR beta chain. Its antigen is not known. It was with 60 Vbeta and 13 Jbeta primers that the PCR ran. Libraries were prepared by immunoSEQ multiplex PCR; TCRdb keeps only in-frame clonotypes and omits some of them. The sample yields approximately 90,000 clones, roughly 75% seen once. The CDR3 length is 20 residues. Germline CDR1 is SGHNT and CDR2 is YYREEE (reference sequence). The V and J ends lost 4 bases and 0 bases, in that order; junction bases with no gene match: 19. The sample is drawn from a study of cytomegalovirus exposure and HLA in healthy donors. Whole-study findings and limits: A later analysis showed TCR association rates differing by HLA locus, peaking at DRB1 and lowest at HLA-C. Data from an earlier analysis indicated that most TCR beta V segments were productive either about 87% or about 30% of the time.

This chain joins TRBV5-4 and TRBJ2-7; TRBD2 aligns across 10 bases. Sequencing was done on a sample of PBMCs. This receptor was identified in a man between 40 and 49 years old in good health and CMV-seronegative. CDR3 residues: CASSLPTSGIIVSSSYEQYF. The CDR3 DNA is TGTGCCAGCAGCCTACCCACTAGCGGGATTATCGTCAGTAGCTCCTACGAGCAGTACTTC.